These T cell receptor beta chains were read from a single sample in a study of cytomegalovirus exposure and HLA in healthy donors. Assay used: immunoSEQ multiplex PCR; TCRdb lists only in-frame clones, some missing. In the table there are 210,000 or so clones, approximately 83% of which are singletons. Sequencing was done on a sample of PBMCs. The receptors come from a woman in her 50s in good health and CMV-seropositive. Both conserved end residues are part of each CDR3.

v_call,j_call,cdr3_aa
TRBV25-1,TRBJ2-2,CASSADFNTGELFF
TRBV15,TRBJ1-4,CATSSGPAELFF
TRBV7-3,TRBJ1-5,CASSWGQNQPQHF
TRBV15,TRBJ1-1,CATSNLRGWESGYPEAFF
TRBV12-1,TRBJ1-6,CASSITSSYNSPLHF
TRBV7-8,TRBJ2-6,CASSWDRTWANVLTF
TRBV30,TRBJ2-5,CACNQETQYF
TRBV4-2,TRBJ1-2,CASSQNRNSGGGYTF
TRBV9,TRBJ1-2,CASSAPWDSSPGYTF
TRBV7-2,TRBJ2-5,CASSLQAGDQETQYF
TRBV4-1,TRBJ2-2,CASSQGGGRTGELFF
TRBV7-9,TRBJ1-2,CASSPDRRYPGAYGYTF
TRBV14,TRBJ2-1,CASSQVRLAGGLYNEQFF
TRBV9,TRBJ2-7,CASSVVTAGGFYEQYF
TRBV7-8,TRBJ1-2,CASSLVYRPIREYGYTF
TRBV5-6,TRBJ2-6,CASSFFAASGANVLTF
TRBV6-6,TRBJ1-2,CASSYQYGYTF
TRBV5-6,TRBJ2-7,CASSPGQTYEQYF
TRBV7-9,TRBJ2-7,CASSSKLAAYEQYF
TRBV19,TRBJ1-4,CASSIGGTGSEKLFF
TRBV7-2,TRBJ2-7,CASSLASGGSAYEQYF
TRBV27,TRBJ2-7,CASSGGGSGGPTHYEQYF
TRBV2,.,CASRAGSGEQYF
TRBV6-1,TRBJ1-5,CASSVEGVSNQPQHF
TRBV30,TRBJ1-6,CAWSGQVHSPLHF
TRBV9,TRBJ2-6,CASSTQGSGANVLTF
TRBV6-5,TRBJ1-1,CASSPTVNTEAFF
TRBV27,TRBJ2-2,CASSFNTGVPAGELFF
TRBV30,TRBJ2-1,CAWSVGVLSVEQFF
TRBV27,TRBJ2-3,CASSSPRTGTDTQYF
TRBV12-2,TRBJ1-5,CASRFPDSHNQPQHF
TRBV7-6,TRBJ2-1,CASSLVHRGSYNEQFF
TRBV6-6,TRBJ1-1,CASSYSREVTEAFF
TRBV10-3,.,CAISAQGYEQYF
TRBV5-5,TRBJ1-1,CASSPRQGDTEAFF
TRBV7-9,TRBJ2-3,CASSTRDYPDTQYF
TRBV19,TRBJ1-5,CASRSFGRGSYLSNQPQHF
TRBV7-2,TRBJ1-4,CASSRNRARNEKLFF
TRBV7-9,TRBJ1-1,CASSATGTTEAFF
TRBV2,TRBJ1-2,CASSGDRANYGYTF
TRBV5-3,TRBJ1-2,CARSLPWTGKPDNYGYTF
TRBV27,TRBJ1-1,CASSFWGGINTEAFF
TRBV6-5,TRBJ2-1,CASSRGTSGGAFQFF
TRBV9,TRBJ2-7,CASSVAGTATYEQYF
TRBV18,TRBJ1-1,CASSLRQGVNTEAFF
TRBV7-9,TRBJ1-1,CASSSRGENTEAFF
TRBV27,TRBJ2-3,CASSSRGSGGISDTQYF
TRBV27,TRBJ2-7,CASSYSTQIYEQYF
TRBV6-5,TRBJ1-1,CASSRGAEAFF
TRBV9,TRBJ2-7,CASSVEAGDYEQYF